The clone carrying this TCR beta chain showed up many times. It was unsorted whole blood that yielded blood RNA, and germline DNA was also extracted. The data were obtained in a study of tumor-infiltrating lymphocytes in primary liver carcinoma. Germline CDR1 SGHNT, CDR2 YENEEA. This CDR3 has 13 amino acids. V shed 2 bases and J shed 3 bases, with 5 bases lying between them. TCR beta cDNA was prepared out of roughly 490 ng total RNA by means of a constant-region primer. Three-round nested multiplex PCR performed with slightly modified ARM-PCR produced the TCR beta libraries. The first two PCR rounds used TRBV1-TRBV30 primers with a Cbeta primer, approximately 10 cycles each. One entry per CDR3 protein, called by TCRdb with MiXCR from the multiplex PCR reads. In the table there are about 310,000 distinct CDR3 sequences, 50% to 75% of which are singletons.

The sequenced material came from peripheral blood. This clonotype was sampled from a woman younger than 45 with primary liver carcinoma and hepatitis B virus infection. The chain has TRBV11-3 and TRBJ2-1; D is unclear. DNA of the CDR3: TGTGCCAGCAGCTTATTCGGCTACAATGAGCAGTTCTTC. Protein sequence: CASSLFGYNEQFF.